Below, one T cell receptor beta chain is given with its context. Its target is not known. Primers: 60 Vbeta forward and 13 Jbeta reverse. The assay was immunoSEQ multiplex PCR, and TCRdb's table has in-frame clones only and misses some. The sample yields about 140,000 clones, approximately 73% seen once. The data derive from a study of cytomegalovirus exposure and HLA in healthy donors. Overall study results and limits: According to the study, 180 or so TCR beta chains were cytomegalovirus-associated.

Trimming shortened V by 3 bases and J by 4 bases, and 22 bases separated the two germline ends. The length of the CDR3 is 17 residues. Germline values: CDR1 KGHSH, CDR2 LQKENI. This TCR derives from a man between 25 and 39 years old in good health and CMV-seropositive. V is TRBV18 and J is TRBJ2-7; D is unclear. What was sequenced was PBMCs. The CDR3 region has the DNA TGTGCCAGCTCACCCATCTCATTATCCAGGTTTGCTTACGAGCAGTACTTC. Translation: CASSPISLSRFAYEQYF.